This T cell receptor (beta chain) was identified during a study of CD8+ T cells in alopecia areata (dated by TCRdb to 2016 to 2019). Some background on the complete study: Treated patients were enrolled in an open-label pilot trial of oral tofacitinib, 5 to 10 mg twice daily, for moderate-to-severe alopecia areata. Tofacitinib was given for 6 to 18 months, followed by 6 months of follow-up off drug to assess delayed response and recurrence. In treated patients, disease severity was measured using the SALT score, which gives the percentage of scalp surface area affected. To study T cell clonal expansion in alopecia areata, the researchers applied high-throughput TCRbeta sequencing to both the C3H/HeJ mouse model and human patients. Scalp tissue and sorted CD4+ and CD8+ peripheral blood T cells from patchy and totalis/universalis alopecia areata patients and from healthy controls were covered by human TCRbeta sequencing. Tofacitinib-treated patients had biopsies at baseline and at 4 and 24 weeks of treatment, with a later scalp biopsy in several patients. Scalp clonality was compared across normal scalp (n=4), patchy alopecia areata scalp (n=8), and alopecia totalis/universalis scalp (n=8). RNA came from the PAXgene miRNA kit for fixed scalp, the miRNeasy kit for PBMCs, and the RNeasy kit for mouse skin. TCRbeta CDR3 regions were amplified by immunoSEQ multiplex PCR using 35 Vbeta forward and 13 Jbeta reverse primers. General conclusions and limits of the study: Many expanded lesional clones persisted in scalp and blood during tofacitinib treatment, which may partly explain relapse after stopping treatment. TCR sequences shared between patients were less clear than in mice, possibly partly because of HLA diversity in the patient population. Scalp TCR repertoire analysis is complicated because resident alphabeta T cells in normal human skin are also sequenced, whereas mouse skin is dominated by gammadelta T cells. Compared with normal scalp, lesional scalp had higher clonality and more expanded CD8+ clones, particularly in alopecia totalis/universalis, a pattern that suggests antigenic drive. Because the treated cohort was small and included a single nonresponder, larger studies are needed to assess links between baseline CD8+ expansion and response. Tofacitinib significantly lowered scalp clonality and the number of expanded CD8+ clones among the top 100 scalp clones.

Library method: the immunoSEQ multiplex PCR assay. RNA was extracted from all samples and reverse transcribed into cDNA, which served as template for TCR sequencing. SuperScript III was used for first-strand cDNA synthesis, primed with a 2:1 mix of oligo-dT and random hexamers. A synthetic immune receptor repertoire was used to gauge amplification bias, and whatever bias remained was removed computationally. In the authors' own workflow: After raw reads were preprocessed to remove errors, the CDR3 was defined following IMGT conventions as running from the conserved cysteine to phenylalanine. Clonality was calculated as 1 minus Shannon entropy normalized by log2 of the number of productive unique TCRs. Whether each scalp clone was CD4 or CD8 was inferred by checking scalp TCRbeta sequences against the CD4 and CD8 repertoires from sorted blood. TCRdb's version of the immuneACCESS table is confined to in-frame rearrangements and falls short of the full clone set. An unresolved V gene accounts for under half of the shortfall where checked; the remainder is of unknown origin. V and J calls plus clone size are reproduced from that table; the DNA served to infer D and trimming. The sample table records about 160,000 clones; approximately 65% of these occur just once. The ten largest clones take up roughly 0.85% of the sample.

To note about this clone: The specificity of this receptor is unknown. No much larger clone exists at a distance of one base, and base qualities are not known.

The time point label, as the study defines it: about 4 weeks on oral tofacitinib. What the treatment or condition label conveys for this sample: oral pan-JAK inhibitor, 5-10 mg twice daily. Lesional scalp punch biopsies and peripheral blood were collected from alopecia areata patients. PBMCs were isolated by density centrifugation and stained for CD3, CD4 and CD8, after which CD4+ and CD8+ T cells were sorted on a FACSAria. Measured from the cysteine to the phenylalanine, the CDR3 is 13 residues long. CDR3 DNA is the only sequence kept; it has 39 bases, read in frame from the first base. Between the V and J ends, shortened by 2 bases and 0 bases respectively, the junction contains 5 bases. CDR1 is given as GTSNPN and CDR2 as SVGIG, both from the germline V gene (reference sequence).

This sequence was found in a human donor with alopecia areata. The chain is made from TRBV30 and TRBJ1-5, with no reliable assignment of the D segment. The sample in question was CD4+ T cells sorted from blood, obtained at week 4, from a patient treated with tofacitinib. In nucleotide form, the sequence is TGTGCCTGGAGTTTTACTAGCAATCAGCCCCAGCATTTT. Its protein reads: CAWSFTSNQPQHF.